The TCR beta chain under discussion was sequenced for a study of shared clonotypes between healthy human individuals. CDR3 length: 15 amino acids. Trimming cost V 0 bases and J 0 bases, with 9 bases left between them. In germline, CDR1 is KGHSH, CDR2 LQKENI. Data came from immunoSEQ multiplex PCR; TCRdb stores just in-frame clones and leaves some out. The sample gives 550,000 to 700,000 clones, 60% to 75% of which show up once; around 1.8% is in the top ten. To note about this clone: The identical CDR3 is also encoded by other nucleotide sequences in the sample.

The J gene is TRBJ2-7, the V gene TRBV18; tentative D call: TRBD1 (6 bases). This TCR derives from a woman aged 25 to 39 in good health. Sequences were obtained from memory CD4+ T cells sorted from blood. The subset is: CD45RA-negative fraction. CDR3 sequence reads: CASSPPGQSSYEQYF. CDR3 nucleotide sequence: TGTGCCAGCTCACCACCTGGACAGAGCTCCTACGAGCAGTACTTC.